What follows are 14 T cell receptor beta chains derived from one specimen sequenced in a study of cytomegalovirus exposure and HLA in healthy donors. The study ran its PCR with 60 Vbeta and 13 Jbeta primers. Assay used: immunoSEQ multiplex PCR; TCRdb lists only in-frame clones, some missing. There are over 90,000 clones in the sample; around 81% occur only once, and 4.5% to 6.5% lies in the top ten. Sequences were obtained from PBMCs. The receptors were sampled from a man aged 40-49 years in good health and CMV-seropositive.

The chain employs TRBV19 and TRBJ1-1; maybe TRBD1 (5 bases). This CDR3 has 15 amino acids. V lost 8 bases and J lost 2, with 18 bases in between. CDR1 and CDR2 (germline): LNHDA, SQIVND (reference sequence). This CDR3 is CASVIRGHPNTEAFF. In DNA, the CDR3 is TGTGCCAGTGTTATAAGGGGTCACCCTAACACTGAAGCTTTCTTT.

This sequence joins TRBV4-2 and TRBJ2-7, with 12 bases identical to TRBD2. Trimming cost V 2 bases and J 7 bases; bases outside gene matches: 3. CDR1 is LGHNA, CDR2 YNFKEQ, per germline. This CDR3 is built from 14 residues. The CDR3 loop reads CASSQRTSGKEQYF. In DNA, the CDR3 is TGTGCCAGCAGCCAACGGACTAGCGGGAAAGAGCAGTACTTC.

V gene TRBV28 combines with J gene TRBJ1-1, with D perhaps matching TRBD1 (5 bases). Germline values: CDR1 MDHEN, CDR2 SYDVKM. Trimming shortened V by 2 bases and J by 0 bases, and 10 bases separated the two germline ends. The CDR3 runs to 15 residues. In DNA form, the CDR3 reads TGTGCCAGCAGTTTAGGGGCACGTATGAACACTGAAGCTTTCTTT. Protein sequence: CASSLGARMNTEAFF.

This chain uses TRBV27 with TRBJ1-1, with 7 nucleotides matching TRBD1. The CDR3 runs 13 residues. Germline values: CDR1 MNHEY, CDR2 SMNVEV (reference sequence). With 6 bases clipped from V and 4 bases from J, the junction kept 5 bases outside the gene matches. CDR3 loop: CASSSGQFTEAFF. The CDR3 DNA sequence: TGTGCCAGCAGCTCGGGACAGTTCACTGAAGCTTTCTTT.

The genes are TRBV12-2 and TRBJ1-4; the table's D call TRBD1 went unverified against the DNA. TRBV12-2 is noted as a pseudogene. The CDR3 is 17 amino acids. CDR3 sequence reads: CASRLAFDRGQDEKLFF. The CDR3, as DNA: TGTGCAAGTCGCTTAGCGTTCGACAGGGGGCAGGATGAAAAACTGTTTTTT.

This clone was seen a few times. The chain recombines TRBV6-5 with TRBJ2-7; a possible D gene is TRBD2 (5 bases). This CDR3 is 14 amino acids long. The germline CDR1 and CDR2 sequences are MNHEY and SVGAGI. Trimming stripped 0 bases from V and 0 bases from J, with 6 bases between. The CDR3, as DNA: TGTGCCAGCAGTTACTCTCGGGGCTCCTACGAGCAGTACTTC. The encoded protein is CASSYSRGSYEQYF.

The gene calls are TRBV4-1 and TRBJ2-1; 11 nucleotides agree with TRBD2. The CDR3 sequence is 15 residues long. V shed 5 bases and J 8 bases; nucleotides not matched to a gene: 8. CDR1 and CDR2 from the germline V gene are MGHRA and YSYEKL. The CDR3 DNA reads as TGCGCCAGCAGCTCAACTAGCGGGGGATTCTATGAGCAGTTCTTC. As protein: CASSSTSGGFYEQFF.

This sequence joins TRBV5-1 and TRBJ2-5; 13 bases agree with TRBD2. Judging by the DNA end, TRBJ2-7 fits better; the J call may be wrong. Germline V gene lookup returns CDR1 SGHRS and CDR2 YFSETQ. There are 16 residues in the CDR3. As DNA, the CDR3 is TGCGCCAGCAGCTTGGTTGGGACTAGCGGGACCCACGAGCAGTACTTC. Translating gives CASSLVGTSGTHEQYF.

This clone was detected once. This chain links TRBV4-2 with TRBJ2-1, with 10 positions matching TRBD2. Germline loops: CDR1 LGHNA, CDR2 YNFKEQ. The CDR3 has 17 amino acids. V lost 2 bases to trimming and J lost 7 bases; unmatched junction nucleotides: 11. This CDR3 is CASSQTGSGGANNEQFF. CDR3 DNA: TGTGCCAGCAGCCAAACCGGGAGCGGGGGGGCGAATAATGAGCAGTTCTTC.

As concerns this clone: The sample holds other DNA sequences that translate to the same CDR3. The CDR3 DNA follows: TGTGCCAGCTCACCAGGACTCACAACCTACGAGCAGTACTTC. It codes for CASSPGLTTYEQYF. The chain employs TRBV18 and TRBJ2-7; D is possibly TRBD2 (5 bases). The CDR3 is 14 amino acids. The V gene's germline CDR1 is KGHSH and CDR2 LQKENI. Trimming pared 2 bases from V and 2 bases from J, leaving 10 bases between.

V usage is TRBV7-9 and J usage is TRBJ1-2; tentative D call: TRBD1 (6 bases). The germline gives CDR1 SEHNR, CDR2 FQNEAQ (reference sequence). The CDR3 consists of 13 residues. The V end lost 3 bases, the J end lost 4 bases, and 9 bases lay between the germline ends. CDR3 in amino acids: CASSFGQTYGYTF. The CDR3 DNA reads as TGTGCCAGCAGCTTTGGACAGACCTATGGCTACACCTTC. The whole variable domain, filled in from reference TRBV7-9 and TRBJ1-2, reads DTGVSQNPRHKITKRGQNVTFRCDPISEHNRLYWYRQTLGQGPEFLTYFQNEAQLEKSRLLSDRFSAERPKGSFSTLEIQRTEQGDSAMYLCASSFGQTYGYTFGSGTRLTVV.

This chain uses TRBV27 with TRBJ2-6; 10 positions match TRBD2. The CDR3 sequence is 20 residues long. With V trimmed by 6 bases and J by 1 base, 15 bases remained unmatched. CDR1 MNHEY and CDR2 SMNVEV come from the germline V gene (reference sequence). CDR3 residues: CASSPFIPSGSMSGANVLTF. The CDR3 DNA follows: TGTGCCAGCAGCCCTTTTATTCCTAGCGGGAGTATGTCTGGGGCCAACGTCCTGACTTTC.

This rearrangement joins TRBV6-6 to TRBJ2-7; D possibly corresponds to TRBD1 (8 bases). Trimming removed 0 bases at V and 4 bases at J, with 13 bases between. CDR3 size: 15 residues. CDR1 and CDR2 from the germline V gene are MNHNY and SVGAGI (reference sequence). For the CDR3, the DNA is TGTGCCAGCAGTTACTCGTACAGGGGGGGGTACGAGCAGTACTTC. Translating gives CASSYSYRGGYEQYF.

This clone has only a few counts. CDR3 sequence reads: CASSLVGGRQPQHF. The CDR3 DNA reads TGTGCCAGCAGCTTAGTAGGGGGCCGCCAGCCCCAGCATTTT. The rearrangement joins TRBV7-8 to TRBJ1-5; 7 positions agree with TRBD1. Per germline, CDR1 SGHVS and CDR2 FQNEAQ. Germline trimming cut 1 base from V and 7 bases from J; bases unmatched to any gene: 4. This CDR3 region has 14 residues.